This TCR beta chain was identified during a study of PD-1 blockade in classical Hodgkin lymphoma (dated by TCRdb to 2020 to 2021). Context from the whole study: Nivolumab dosing was 3 mg/kg intravenously every 2 weeks, continuing until either disease progression or unacceptable toxicity. The study used TCR beta sequencing and CyTOF to define a peripheral blood immune signature of response to PD-1 blockade in classical Hodgkin lymphoma.

What the research found in general, with its limitations: A significant rise by C4D1 was seen in CD4+ but not CD8+ TCR diversity (p=0.0027 vs p=0.16), with the rise being most apparent in complete responders (p=0.02). Lower diversity was seen in patients whose nivolumab began less than 1 year after ASCT, and these patients were left out of later analyses so that immune reconstitution would not confound the results. The study was limited to a single clinical trial cohort, and causes of repertoire differences, possibly disease activity or prior therapy, remained undefined. Among trial patients, those achieving complete response had baseline diversity similar to that of newly diagnosed patients, while diversity was significantly lower in partial responders and progressors. Newly diagnosed patients were reported to have lower baseline TCR diversity than healthy donors, and relapsed/refractory patients were reported to have lower baseline TCR diversity still.

Relative to germline, V is 8 bases shorter and J is 5 bases shorter, with 12 bases between their ends. The CDR3 runs 11 residues from the cysteine to the phenylalanine. This entry keeps only the CDR3 DNA: 33 bases, framed from base 1. CDR1 and CDR2, per the germline V gene (reference sequence), are DFQATT and SNEGSKA. This sample's time point label indicates: cycle 2 day 1 (C2D1) of nivolumab. Relapse after autologous stem cell transplantation had occurred in all trial patients, and cohorts A, B and C were distinguished by prior brentuximab vedotin exposure. A total of over 50 patients with relapsed/refractory classical Hodgkin lymphoma made up the trial cohort, and each patient's best overall response was complete response, partial response or progressive disease. Single-agent nivolumab was administered to trial patients in the multi-cohort phase II CheckMate 205 trial. An independent review committee assessed best overall response by applying the 2007 International Working Group response criteria. Trial PBMCs were obtained immediately prior to nivolumab initiation (C1D1) and on therapy at cycle 2 day 1 and cycle 4 day 1. Peripheral blood was collected in 8 mL Vacutainer Cell Preparation Tubes, from which PBMCs were isolated by centrifugation and then cryopreserved.

Genomic DNA was isolated using the Qiagen DNeasy kit from unsorted PBMCs as well as from negatively selected CD4+ and CD8+ fractions. Using primers that anneal to V and J segments, immunoSEQ multiplex PCR amplified the TCR beta CDR3 regions. A synthetic immune receptor repertoire was used to minimize amplification bias, and any remaining bias was removed computationally after sequencing. In the original analysis: Custom Python scripts were used to quantify repertoire diversity as the Shannon entropy index. Unsorted, CD4+ and CD8+ repertoires were analyzed separately, except in combined analyses where CD4+ and CD8+ sequences were merged in silico. A clone counted as expanded when the clone's frequency after treatment rose at least 2-fold relative to C1D1, and clones undetected at baseline were given a pseudocount of 0.5. Clones with 0 or 1 copy at C1D1 were classified as singleton clones, and clones with 2 or more copies were classified as non-singleton clones. Clones expanded in unsorted samples were annotated as CD4+, CD8+ or unknown by matching protein sequences in sorted samples from the same patient. Diversity changes from C1D1 to C4D1 were tested in paired samples using Wilcoxon tests. TCRdb retrieved this table from immuneACCESS and kept in-frame rearrangements only. Not all clones are present; in checked studies, unresolved V genes account for under half, and no reason is known for the remainder. V and J calls and clone size are as listed in that table; D and trimming were resolved from the DNA. This sample holds roughly 6,800 clones; around four fifths were observed only once. Of the sample, about 37% falls within the top ten clones.

Comments on this clone: Its cognate antigen has yet to be identified. There are no base qualities to consult, and no much larger clone falls within one base.

In this chain, TRBV20-1 is recombined with TRBJ1-1, with no D gene named confidently. The source was peripheral blood mononuclear cells (PBMCs), collected before the second cycle of nivolumab. This clonotype was sampled from a human donor with classical Hodgkin lymphoma. This receptor has the CDR3 CSTWGGTEAFF. The bases read TGCAGTACGTGGGGTGGGACTGAAGCTTTCTTT.